The table lists the clone carrying this T cell receptor beta chain with a count of one. Its antigen is as yet unknown. The sample comes from a study of OX40 agonist ivuxolimab in advanced cancers. Study in general: Given to patients was ivuxolimab, an agonistic anti-OX40 (CD134) antibody. Patients achieving partial responses numbered three: one hepatocellular carcinoma case and two cutaneous melanoma cases. Ivuxolimab was administered intravenously to patients at 0.01 to 10 mg/kg every 2 weeks.

Regarding the study as a whole: Compared with CD4+, CD8+ T cells on average had more expanded clones.

Profiled with immunoSEQ multiplex PCR; TCRdb holds only in-frame clones, not every one. The table has fewer than 85,000 clones, just over 85% seen once. Germline lookup yields CDR1 SQVTM and CDR2 ANQGSEA. This CDR3 is 14 amino acids long. With 7 bases clipped from V and 3 bases from J, the junction kept 11 bases outside the gene matches. The chain combines TRBV29-1 with TRBJ2-7, with 8 positions matching TRBD1. The receptor was isolated from an adult with an advanced solid tumor such as melanoma, head and neck, liver or kidney cancer. The sample was CD4+ or CD8+ T cells sorted from blood, taken in a trial of the OX40 agonist ivuxolimab. This CDR3 reads CSAQSGTGNYEQYF. CDR3 sequence (DNA): TGCAGCGCTCAGTCCGGGACAGGCAACTACGAGCAGTACTTC.